A selection of T cell receptor beta chains follows, all from one sample in a study of T-cell memory formation after mild COVID-19. TCRdb reprocessed the 5' RACE reads with MiXCR, giving one entry per CDR3 protein. The sample lists under 450,000 distinct CDR3 sequences, about a quarter occurring once. The sample was PBMCs or a T cell subset sorted from them (not recorded which). The receptors come from an adult woman who had mild COVID-19 (a few samples of this study predate the infection). Cell type and time point are not known. The CDR3 runs from the conserved cysteine through the conserved F or W. Fields, in order: J gene, D gene, V gene, clone size, CDR3 protein, CDR3 DNA. D genes are given only for firm matches. Size is stated for part of the rows, as once, few or many counts, or as a class when the clone is expanded.

TRBJ2-7,TRBD1,TRBV19,few,CASSIYQGQGYEQYF,TGTGCCAGTAGTATATACCAGGGACAGGGTTACGAGCAGTACTTC
TRBJ2-3,.,TRBV18,.,CASSESHSTDTQYF,TGTGCCAGCTCAGAATCCCACAGCACAGATACGCAGTATTTT
TRBJ2-7,.,TRBV29-1,few,CSAAGDSIYEQYF,TGCAGCGCCGCAGGGGACTCTATCTACGAGCAGTACTTC
TRBJ2-7,.,TRBV7-8,.,CASSSRSQTSGYEQYF,TGTGCCAGCAGCTCTCGATCTCAGACTAGTGGGTACGAGCAGTACTTC
TRBJ2-1,TRBD2,TRBV5-1,few,CASSLGGLAPAGGNEQFF,TGCGCCAGCAGCTTGGGGGGACTAGCGCCTGCCGGGGGCAATGAGCAGTTCTTC
TRBJ2-7,.,TRBV24-1,few,CATSDGGAYEQYF,TGTGCCACCAGTGACGGCGGGGCCTACGAGCAGTACTTC
TRBJ2-5,.,TRBV6-2/TRBV6-3,.,CASSYSPLELYQETQYF,TGTGCCAGCAGTTACTCCCCGCTGGAGTTGTACCAAGAGACCCAGTACTTC
TRBJ2-2,TRBD1,TRBV24-1,once,CATSDSFGQGLTGELFF,TGTGCCACCAGTGATTCGTTCGGACAGGGACTCACCGGGGAGCTGTTTTTT
TRBJ2-3,TRBD1,TRBV24-1,.,CATSDFGTVADTQYF,TGTGCCACCAGTGATTTTGGGACAGTTGCAGATACGCAGTATTTT
TRBJ2-5,.,TRBV29-1,.,CSVEILGETQYF,TGCAGCGTTGAAATATTAGGGGAGACCCAGTACTTC
TRBJ1-6,.,TRBV19,.,CASSLTAALGGSPLHF,TGTGCCAGTAGTCTAACCGCCGCCCTTGGGGGATCACCCCTCCACTTT
TRBJ2-3,TRBD2,TRBV9,.,CASSVVAGGTDTQYF,TGTGCCAGCAGCGTAGTTGCGGGGGGCACAGATACGCAGTATTTT
TRBJ1-1,TRBD1,TRBV20-1,.,CSARTGGSTEAFF,TGCAGTGCTAGAACAGGGGGGAGTACTGAAGCTTTCTTT
TRBJ2-7,.,TRBV7-9,.,CASRPKATYEQYF,TGTGCCAGCCGCCCCAAGGCTACCTACGAGCAGTACTTC
TRBJ2-2,TRBD1,TRBV19,.,CASRVRTGNTGELFF,TGTGCCAGTAGAGTGAGGACAGGGAACACCGGGGAGCTGTTTTTT
TRBJ2-2,.,TRBV29-1,few,CSVEDPGENTGELFF,TGCAGCGTTGAAGATCCAGGGGAGAACACCGGGGAGCTGTTTTTT
TRBJ2-7,TRBD2,TRBV20-1,few,CSARVFRLAGVYYEQYF,TGCAGTGCTAGAGTCTTTAGACTAGCGGGAGTTTATTACGAGCAGTACTTC
TRBJ1-6,.,TRBV5-5,.,CASSLRRVGHGSPLHF,TGTGCCAGCAGCCTCCGTAGAGTCGGTCATGGCTCACCCCTCCACTTT
TRBJ1-1,.,TRBV29-1,few,CSVNQGLNTEAFF,TGCAGCGTTAACCAGGGACTGAACACTGAAGCTTTCTTT
TRBJ2-3,.,TRBV6-5,many,CASGGAQDTQYF,TGTGCCAGTGGGGGGGCCCAAGATACGCAGTATTTT
TRBJ1-2,.,TRBV5-1,.,CASSLIGNGYTF,TGCGCCAGCAGCTTGATAGGGAATGGCTACACCTTC
TRBJ2-7,.,TRBV12-3/TRBV12-4,few,CASSLGYPPQNEQYF,TGTGCCAGCAGTCTGGGATACCCCCCACAAAACGAGCAGTACTTC
TRBJ2-7,TRBD2,TRBV4-2,.,CASSFTSGTAYEQYF,TGTGCCAGCAGCTTTACTAGCGGGACCGCCTACGAGCAGTACTTC
TRBJ2-7,TRBD2,TRBV25-1,.,CASSAPGSGKFYEQYF,TGTGCCAGCAGTGCCCCTGGGAGCGGGAAGTTCTACGAGCAGTACTTC
TRBJ2-7,.,TRBV29-1,few,CSVGGQDTYEQYF,TGCAGCGTTGGGGGGCAGGATACCTACGAGCAGTACTTC
TRBJ1-5,TRBD1,TRBV29-1,few,CSVARQGTQHF,TGCAGCGTAGCTCGACAGGGGACCCAGCATTTT